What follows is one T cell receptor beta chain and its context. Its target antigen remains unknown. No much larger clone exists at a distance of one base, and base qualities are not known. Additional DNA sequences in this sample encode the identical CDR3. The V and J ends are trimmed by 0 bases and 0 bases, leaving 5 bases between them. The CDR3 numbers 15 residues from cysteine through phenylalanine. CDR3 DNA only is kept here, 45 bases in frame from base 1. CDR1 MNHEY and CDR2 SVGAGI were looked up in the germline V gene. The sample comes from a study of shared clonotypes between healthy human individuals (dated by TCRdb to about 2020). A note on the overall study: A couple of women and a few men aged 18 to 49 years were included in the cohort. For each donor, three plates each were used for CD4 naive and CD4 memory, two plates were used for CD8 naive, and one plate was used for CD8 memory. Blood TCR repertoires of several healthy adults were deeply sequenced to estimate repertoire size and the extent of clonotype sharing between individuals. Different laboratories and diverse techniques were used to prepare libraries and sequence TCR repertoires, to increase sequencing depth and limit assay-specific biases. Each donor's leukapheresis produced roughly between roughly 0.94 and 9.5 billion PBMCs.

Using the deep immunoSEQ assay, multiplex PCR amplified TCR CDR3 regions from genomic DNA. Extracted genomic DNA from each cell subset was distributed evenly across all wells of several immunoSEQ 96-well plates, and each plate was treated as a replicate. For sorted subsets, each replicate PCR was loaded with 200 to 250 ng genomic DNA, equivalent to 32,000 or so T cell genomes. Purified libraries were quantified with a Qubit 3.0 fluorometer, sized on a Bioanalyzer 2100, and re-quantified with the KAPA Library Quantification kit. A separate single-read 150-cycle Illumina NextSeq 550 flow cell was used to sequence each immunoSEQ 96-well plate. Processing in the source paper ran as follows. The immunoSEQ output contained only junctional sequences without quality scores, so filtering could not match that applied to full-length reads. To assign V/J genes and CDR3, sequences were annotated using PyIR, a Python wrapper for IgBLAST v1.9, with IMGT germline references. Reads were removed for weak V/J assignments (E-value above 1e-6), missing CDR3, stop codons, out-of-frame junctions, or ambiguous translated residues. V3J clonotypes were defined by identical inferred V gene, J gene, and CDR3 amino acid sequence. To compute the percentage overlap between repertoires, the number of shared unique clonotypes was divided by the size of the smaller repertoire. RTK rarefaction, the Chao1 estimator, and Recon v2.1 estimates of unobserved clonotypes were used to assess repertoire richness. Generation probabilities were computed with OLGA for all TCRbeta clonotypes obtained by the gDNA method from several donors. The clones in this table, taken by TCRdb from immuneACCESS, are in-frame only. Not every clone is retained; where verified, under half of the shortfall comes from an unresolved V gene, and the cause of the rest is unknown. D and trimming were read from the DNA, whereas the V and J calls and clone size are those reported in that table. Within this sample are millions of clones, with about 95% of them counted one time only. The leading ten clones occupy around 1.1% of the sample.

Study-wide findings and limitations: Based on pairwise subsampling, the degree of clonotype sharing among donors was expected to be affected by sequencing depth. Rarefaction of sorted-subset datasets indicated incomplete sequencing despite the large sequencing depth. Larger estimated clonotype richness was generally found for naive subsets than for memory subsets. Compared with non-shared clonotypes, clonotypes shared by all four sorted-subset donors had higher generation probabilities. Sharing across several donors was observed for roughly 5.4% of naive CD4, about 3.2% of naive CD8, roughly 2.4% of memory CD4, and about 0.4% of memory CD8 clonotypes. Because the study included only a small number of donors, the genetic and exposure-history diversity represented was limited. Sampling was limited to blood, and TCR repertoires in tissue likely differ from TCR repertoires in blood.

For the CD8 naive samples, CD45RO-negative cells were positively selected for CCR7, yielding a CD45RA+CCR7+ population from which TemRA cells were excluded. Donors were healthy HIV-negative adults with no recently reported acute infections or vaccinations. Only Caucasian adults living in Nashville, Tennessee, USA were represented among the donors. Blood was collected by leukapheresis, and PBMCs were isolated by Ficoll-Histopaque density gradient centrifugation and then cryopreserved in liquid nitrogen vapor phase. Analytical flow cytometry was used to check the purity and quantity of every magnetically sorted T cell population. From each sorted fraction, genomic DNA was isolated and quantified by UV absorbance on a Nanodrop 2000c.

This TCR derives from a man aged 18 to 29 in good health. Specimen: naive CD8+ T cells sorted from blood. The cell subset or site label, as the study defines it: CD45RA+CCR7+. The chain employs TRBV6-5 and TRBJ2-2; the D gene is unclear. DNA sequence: TGTGCCAGCAGTTACTCAACAACGAACACCGGGGAGCTGTTTTTT. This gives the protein CASSYSTTNTGELFF.